This is a list of T cell receptor beta chains from one sample in a study of T cells in Graves' hyperthyroidism and ophthalmopathy. Each CDR3 protein gets one entry after TCRdb re-called the multiplex PCR reads with MiXCR. The sample has approximately 400,000 distinct CDR3 sequences; roughly 14% are singletons. Sequencing was carried out using blood. The receptors shown here come from a woman between 18 and 30 years old with Graves' hyperthyroidism. Each CDR3 is given with its conserved first and last residue. Each record gives: J gene, D gene, clone size, V gene, CDR3 protein, CDR3 DNA. The D gene is left open where the match is weak. Size values are once, few and many counts, or a class for expanded clones, and some rows have none.

TRBJ2-1 . few TRBV6-1 CASSEKGGSYNEQFF TGTGCCAGCAGTGAAAAAGGGGGTTCCTACAATGAGCAGTTCTTC
TRBJ2-2 . many TRBV20-1 CSARRAGANTGELFF TGCAGTGCTAGGAGGGCAGGAGCAAACACCGGGGAGCTGTTTTTT
TRBJ1-4 TRBD1 . TRBV5-1 CASSQLGTAQGEKLFF TGCGCCAGCAGCCAACTGGGGACAGCCCAGGGTGAAAAACTGTTTTTT
TRBJ2-7 . many TRBV20-1 CSAATPFGRNEQYF TGCAGTGCCGCGACGCCGTTCGGTAGAAACGAGCAGTACTTC
TRBJ2-7 . many TRBV18 CASSPLETGTLGYEQYF TGTGCCAGCTCACCCCTCGAAACAGGGACCCTAGGCTACGAGCAGTACTTC
TRBJ2-1 . many TRBV2 CASDPAGGEQFF TGTGCCTCAGATCCGGCTGGGGGCGAGCAGTTCTTC
TRBJ2-7 TRBD1 many TRBV12-3/TRBV12-4 CASSPGGWYEQYF TGTGCCAGCAGCCCAGGGGGATGGTACGAGCAGTACTTC
TRBJ2-1 . few TRBV19 CASSIGLALQFF TGTGCCAGTAGTATAGGGCTAGCGCTGCAGTTCTTC
TRBJ1-1 . few TRBV24-1 CATSDLPPRGDTEAFF TGTGCCACCAGTGATTTGCCACCCCGAGGCGACACTGAAGCTTTCTTT
TRBJ2-3 . many TRBV20-1 CSANSGRTDTQYF TGCAGTGCTAATTCAGGGAGGACAGATACGCAGTATTTT
TRBJ1-1 TRBD1 many TRBV5-1 CASSLAGTGVRTEAFF TGCGCCAGCAGCTTGGCCGGTACAGGGGTGCGGACTGAAGCTTTCTTT
TRBJ1-2 . . TRBV28 CASRTGADYGYTF TGTGCCAGCAGAACCGGGGCAGACTATGGCTACACCTTC
TRBJ2-1 TRBD1 . TRBV6-2/TRBV6-3 CASGWGRDRLYNEQFF TGTGCCAGCGGTTGGGGGCGGGACAGGTTATACAATGAGCAGTTCTTC
TRBJ2-7 . many TRBV7-9 CASSPQTGHQYLEQYF TGTGCCAGCAGCCCACAGACGGGACATCAGTATCTCGAGCAGTACTTC
TRBJ1-5 TRBD1 many TRBV7-8 CASSSTPGTGNNQPQHF TGTGCCAGCAGCTCGACTCCCGGGACAGGTAACAATCAGCCCCAGCATTTT
TRBJ1-1 . many TRBV24-1 CATRGPNTEAFF TGTGCCACCAGAGGGCCCAACACTGAAGCTTTCTTT
TRBJ2-5 . many TRBV6-1 CASSGIAVQETQYF TGTGCCAGCAGTGGTATAGCGGTCCAAGAGACCCAGTACTTC
TRBJ2-2 TRBD2 few TRBV6-2/TRBV6-3 CASSSAGGTGELFF TGTGCCAGCAGCTCAGCGGGAGGGACCGGGGAGCTGTTTTTT